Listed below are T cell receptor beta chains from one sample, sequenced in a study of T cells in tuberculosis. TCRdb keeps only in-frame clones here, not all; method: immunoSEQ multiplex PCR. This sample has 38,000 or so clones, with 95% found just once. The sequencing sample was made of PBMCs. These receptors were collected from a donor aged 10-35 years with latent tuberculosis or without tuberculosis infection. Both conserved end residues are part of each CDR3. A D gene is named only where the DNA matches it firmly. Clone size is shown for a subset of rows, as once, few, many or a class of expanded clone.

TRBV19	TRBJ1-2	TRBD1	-	TGTGCCAGTAGTTCATGGACAGGAAATAACTATGGCTACACCTTC	CASSSWTGNNYGYTF
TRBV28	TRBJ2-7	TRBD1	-	TGTGCCAGCAGTTCCTATTGGACAGGGCGTCCCTACGAGCAGTACTTC	CASSSYWTGRPYEQYF
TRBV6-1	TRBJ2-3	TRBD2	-	TGTGCCAGCAGTGACCTAGCGGGGGGCACAGATACGCAGTATTTT	CASSDLAGGTDTQYF
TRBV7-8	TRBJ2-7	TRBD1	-	TGTGCCAGCAGATCACACAGGGGGTACGAGCAGTACTTC	CASRSHRGYEQYF
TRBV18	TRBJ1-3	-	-	TGTGCCAGCTCACCGGGAGTGCTAGGAAACACCATATATTTT	CASSPGVLGNTIYF
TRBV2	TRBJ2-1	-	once	TGTGCCAGCAGTCAGGGGTTGGGGGATGAGCAGTTCTTC	CASSQGLGDEQFF
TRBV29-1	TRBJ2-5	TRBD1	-	TGCAGCGTTGGACGACAGGGGGCGAGCCAAGAGACCCAGTACTTC	CSVGRQGASQETQYF
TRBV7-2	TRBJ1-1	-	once	TGTGCCAGCAGCTTAGTCGCAGGGCAGGGCACTGAAGCTTTCTTT	CASSLVAGQGTEAFF
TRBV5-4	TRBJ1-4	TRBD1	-	TGTGCCAGCAGTCAGGACAGGCTTTATGTTGAAAAACTGTTTTTT	CASSQDRLYVEKLFF
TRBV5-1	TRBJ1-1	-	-	TGCGCCAGCAGCCCGCGAGGAGGGATGAACACTGAAGCTTTCTTT	CASSPRGGMNTEAFF
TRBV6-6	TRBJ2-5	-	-	TGTGCCAGCAGTTATTTAGGAGTCGAGACCCAGTACTTC	CASSYLGVETQYF
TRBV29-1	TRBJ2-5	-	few	TGCAGCGTTGAAGACCAGGGCTTGGAGACCCAGTACTTC	CSVEDQGLETQYF
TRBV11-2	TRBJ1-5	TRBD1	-	TGTGCCAGCAGCCCAGAGGGGGCTCGGCCCCAGCATTTT	CASSPEGARPQHF
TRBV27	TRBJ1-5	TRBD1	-	TGTGCCAGCAGTAGCGGGACAGGGAAGGGGAAGGGCAATCAGCCCCAGCATTTT	CASSSGTGKGKGNQPQHF
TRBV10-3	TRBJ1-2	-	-	TGTGCCATCAGTGAGTCCACAGTATATGGCTACACCTTC	CAISESTVYGYTF
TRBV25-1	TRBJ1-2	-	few	TGTGCCAGCAGTGAGAACAGAGCTAACTATGGCTACACCTTC	CASSENRANYGYTF
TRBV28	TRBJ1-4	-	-	TGTGCCAGCAGTTTGAAAGACAGGTTTAAGGTGGGAAAACTGTTTTTT	CASSLKDRFKVGKLFF
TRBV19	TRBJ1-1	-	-	TGTGCCAGTAGTACACAGAAACTGAACACTGAAGCTTTCTTT	CASSTQKLNTEAFF
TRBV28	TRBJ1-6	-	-	TGTGCCAGCAAGACAGCACATAATTCACCCCTCCACTTT	CASKTAHNSPLHF
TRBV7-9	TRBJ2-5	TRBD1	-	TGTGCCAGCAGCTCCTCGACAGGGGACGGAGAGACCCAGTACTTC	CASSSSTGDGETQYF
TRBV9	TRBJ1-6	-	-	TGTGCCAGCAGCGTAGGGAGACAGAACAATTCACCCCTCCACTTT	CASSVGRQNNSPLHF
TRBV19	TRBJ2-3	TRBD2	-	TGTGCCAGTAGTATTGAAGGGGGACTAGCTAGCACAGATACGCAGTATTTT	CASSIEGGLASTDTQYF
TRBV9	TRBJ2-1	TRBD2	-	TGTGCCAGCAGCTCTGGCAAGCGGGGAGAGTACAATGAGCAGTTCTTC	CASSSGKRGEYNEQFF
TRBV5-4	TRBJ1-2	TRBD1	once	TGTGCCAGCAGCTTGGTCAGGGGGAGTTACTATGGCTACACCTTC	CASSLVRGSYYGYTF
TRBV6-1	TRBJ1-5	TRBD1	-	TGTGCCAGCAGAAGGACAGGGGGACAGCCCCAGCATTTT	CASRRTGGQPQHF
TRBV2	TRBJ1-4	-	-	TGTGCCAGCAGTCGGTTTAATGAAAAACTGTTTTTT	CASSRFNEKLFF
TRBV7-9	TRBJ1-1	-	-	TGTGCCAGCAGCTTAATTACAGCGAACACTGAAGCTTTCTTT	CASSLITANTEAFF
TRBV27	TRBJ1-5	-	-	TGTGCCATCAACCGGGGGGCCCAGCCCCAGCATTTT	CAINRGAQPQHF
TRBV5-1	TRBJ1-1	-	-	TGCGCCAGCAGCCGAGATACGATGAACACTGAAGCTTTCTTT	CASSRDTMNTEAFF
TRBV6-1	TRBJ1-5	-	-	TGTGCCACAAGGAGCCGGATAGATCAGCCCCAGCATTTT	CATRSRIDQPQHF
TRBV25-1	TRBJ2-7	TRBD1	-	TGTGCCAGCAGTGGCCTCCGGGACAGCAACTCCTACGAGCAGTACTTC	CASSGLRDSNSYEQYF
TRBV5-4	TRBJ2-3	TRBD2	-	TGTGCCAGCAGCCAAGAGCGGGGGGCGGGAGATACGCAGTATTTT	CASSQERGAGDTQYF
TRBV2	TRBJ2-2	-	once	TGTGCCAGCAGTGACCAGGGGATCGGCACCGGGGAGCTGTTTTTT	CASSDQGIGTGELFF
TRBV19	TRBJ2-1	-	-	TGTGCCACCCGACAGAGCCTTGGAGAGCAGTTCTTC	CATRQSLGEQFF
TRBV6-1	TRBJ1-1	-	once	TGTGCCAGCAGGGCAGAGGTCTTT	CASRAEVF
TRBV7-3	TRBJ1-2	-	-	TGTGCCAGCAGCTTTTTGCGGTACGGCTACACCTTC	CASSFLRYGYTF
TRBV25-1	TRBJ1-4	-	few	TGTGCCAGCAGTGAATCCAGACACATAAATGAAAAACTGTTTTTT	CASSESRHINEKLFF
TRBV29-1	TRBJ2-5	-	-	TGCAGCGTTGATGCGGGGGAGACCCAGTACTTC	CSVDAGETQYF
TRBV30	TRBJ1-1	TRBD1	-	TGTGCCTGGAGTCGGGACAGAAACACTGAAGCTTTCTTT	CAWSRDRNTEAFF
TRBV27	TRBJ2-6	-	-	TGTGCCAGCAGTTTTATAGGGGGTGGTGGGGCCAACGTCCTGACTTTC	CASSFIGGGGANVLTF
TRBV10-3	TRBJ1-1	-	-	TGTGCCATCAGTGAAACCGGGACACCCACTGAAGCTTTCTTT	CAISETGTPTEAFF
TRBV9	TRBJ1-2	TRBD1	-	TGTGCCAGCAGCTCCCACCGGGACAGCTACTATGGCTACACCTTC	CASSSHRDSYYGYTF
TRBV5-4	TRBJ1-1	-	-	TGTGCCAGCAGCTTGCAGGGCCCGAACACTGAAGCTTTCTTT	CASSLQGPNTEAFF
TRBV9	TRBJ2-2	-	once	TGTGCCAGCAGCGCTAGAGAGACCGGGGAGCTGTTTTTT	CASSARETGELFF
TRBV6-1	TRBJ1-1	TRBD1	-	TGTGCCAGCATCAGGACAGGGGAGACTGAAGCTTTCTTT	CASIRTGETEAFF
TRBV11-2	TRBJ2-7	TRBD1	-	TGTGCCAGCAGCTTAGTGCGGACAGGCCAGTTTTGTGAGCAGTACTTC	CASSLVRTGQFCEQYF
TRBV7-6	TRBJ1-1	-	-	TGTGCCAGCAGCGTAAAGGGAGGCTCCGGGGCGAGGATGTCGAACACTGAAGCTTTCTTT	CASSVKGGSGARMSNTEAFF
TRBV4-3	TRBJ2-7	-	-	TGCGCCAGCAGCCACAGTCGGGTGTACGTCTACGAGCAGTACTTC	CASSHSRVYVYEQYF
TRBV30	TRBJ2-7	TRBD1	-	TGTGCCTGGAGCGAGGGACAGGGTTACTTCTACGAGCAGTACTTC	CAWSEGQGYFYEQYF
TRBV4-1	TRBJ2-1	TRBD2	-	TGCGCCAGCAGCTACCGGGGGGGCATCGATGAGCAGTTCTTC	CASSYRGGIDEQFF
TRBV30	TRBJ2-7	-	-	TGTGCCTGGAGATCCTACAGCTCCTACGAGCAGTACTTC	CAWRSYSSYEQYF
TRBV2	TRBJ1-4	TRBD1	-	TGTGCCAGCAGTGAACAGGGGGCAACTAATGAAAAACTGTTTTTT	CASSEQGATNEKLFF
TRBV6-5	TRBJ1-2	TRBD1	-	TGTGCCAGCAGTTTTAACAGGGGGGAAGGCTACACCTTC	CASSFNRGEGYTF